Described below is a single T cell receptor (beta chain) sequence and its context. Germline-derived CDR1 and CDR2 are ENHRY and SYGVKD. The ends lost 3 bases at V and 0 bases at J; junction bases unmatched: 11. This CDR3 comprises 17 residues. The data are from a study of cytomegalovirus exposure and HLA in healthy donors. About the study: T cells numbering around 190 million yielded some 110 million unique TCR beta sequences in an earlier analysis.

A multiplex PCR was run with 60 Vbeta primers and 13 Jbeta primers. Clones were read by immunoSEQ multiplex PCR, and TCRdb kept only the in-frame ones, dropping some. The sample holds 200,000 to 300,000 clones, about 80% seen once. This rearrangement joins TRBV10-3 to TRBJ2-7; 7 positions agree with TRBD1. The sequence was collected from a woman aged 40 to 55 in good health and CMV-seropositive. The material sequenced was PBMCs. The CDR3: CAISDFSKGATSYEQYF. The CDR3 nucleotides read TGTGCCATCAGTGATTTCTCTAAGGGGGCGACCTCCTACGAGCAGTACTTC.